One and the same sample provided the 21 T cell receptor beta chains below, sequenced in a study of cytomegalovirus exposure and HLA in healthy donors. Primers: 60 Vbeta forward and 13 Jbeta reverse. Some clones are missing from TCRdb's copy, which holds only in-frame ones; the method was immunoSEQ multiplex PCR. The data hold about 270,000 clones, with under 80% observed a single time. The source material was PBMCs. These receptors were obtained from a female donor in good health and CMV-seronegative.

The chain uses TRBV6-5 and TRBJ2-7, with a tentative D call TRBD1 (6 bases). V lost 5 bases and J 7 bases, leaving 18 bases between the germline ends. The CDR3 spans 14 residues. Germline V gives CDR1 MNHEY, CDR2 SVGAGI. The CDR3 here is CASSEMGAFEEQYF. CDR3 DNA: TGTGCCAGCAGTGAAATGGGGGCGTTTGAGGAGCAGTACTTC.

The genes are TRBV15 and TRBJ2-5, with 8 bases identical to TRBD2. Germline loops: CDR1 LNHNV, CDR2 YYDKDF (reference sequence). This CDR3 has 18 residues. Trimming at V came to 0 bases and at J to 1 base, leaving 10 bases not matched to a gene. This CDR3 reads CATSRDQGVAGTQETQYF. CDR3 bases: TGTGCCACCAGCAGAGATCAGGGAGTAGCGGGAACCCAAGAGACCCAGTACTTC.

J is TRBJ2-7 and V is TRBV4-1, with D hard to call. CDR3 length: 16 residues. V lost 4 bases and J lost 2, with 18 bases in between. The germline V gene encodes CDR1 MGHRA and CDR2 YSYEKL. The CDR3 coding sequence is TGCGCCAGCAGCCGAGAGCTCGAGCGCAGAGCCTACGAGCAGTACTTC. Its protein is CASSRELERRAYEQYF.

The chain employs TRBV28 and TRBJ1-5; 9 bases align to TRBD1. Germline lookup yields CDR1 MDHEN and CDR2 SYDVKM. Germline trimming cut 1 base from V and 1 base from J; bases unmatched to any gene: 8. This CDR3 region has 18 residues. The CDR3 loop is CASSLSDRGSWSNQPQHF. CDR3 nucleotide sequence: TGTGCCAGCAGTTTATCGGACAGGGGATCGTGGAGCAATCAGCCCCAGCATTTT.

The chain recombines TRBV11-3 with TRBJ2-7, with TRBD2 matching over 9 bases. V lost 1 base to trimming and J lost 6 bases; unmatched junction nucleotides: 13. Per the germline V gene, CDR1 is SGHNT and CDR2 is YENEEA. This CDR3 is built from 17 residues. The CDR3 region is CASSLVGWGLAIREQYF. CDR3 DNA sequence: TGTGCCAGCAGCTTAGTCGGATGGGGACTAGCCATCCGCGAGCAGTACTTC.

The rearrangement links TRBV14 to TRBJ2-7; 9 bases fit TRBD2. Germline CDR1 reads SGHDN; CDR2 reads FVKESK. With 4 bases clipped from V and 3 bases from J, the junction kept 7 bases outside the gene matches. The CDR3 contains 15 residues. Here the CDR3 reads CASSPQAGGNYEQYF. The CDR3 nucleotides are TGTGCCAGCAGCCCGCAAGCGGGAGGAAACTACGAGCAGTACTTC.

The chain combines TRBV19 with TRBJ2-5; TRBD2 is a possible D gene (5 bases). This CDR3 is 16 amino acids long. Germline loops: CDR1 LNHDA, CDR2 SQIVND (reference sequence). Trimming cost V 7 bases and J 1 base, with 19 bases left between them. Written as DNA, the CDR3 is TGTGCCAGTAACAAGTGGGGAGATCGAGGCCAAGAGACCCAGTACTTC. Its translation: CASNKWGDRGQETQYF.

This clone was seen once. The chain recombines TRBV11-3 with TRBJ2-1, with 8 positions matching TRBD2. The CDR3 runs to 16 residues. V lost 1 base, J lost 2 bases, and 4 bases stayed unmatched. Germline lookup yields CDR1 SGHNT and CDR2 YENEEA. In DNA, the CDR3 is TGTGCCAGCAGCTTAGGTCAGGGACTAGCCTACAATGAGCAGTTCTTC. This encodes CASSLGQGLAYNEQFF.

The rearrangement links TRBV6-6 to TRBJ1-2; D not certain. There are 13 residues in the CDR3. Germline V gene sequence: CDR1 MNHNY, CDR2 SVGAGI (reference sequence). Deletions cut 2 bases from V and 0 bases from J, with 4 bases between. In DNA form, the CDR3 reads TGTGCCAGCAGTTACGACACTAACTATGGCTACACCTTC. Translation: CASSYDTNYGYTF.

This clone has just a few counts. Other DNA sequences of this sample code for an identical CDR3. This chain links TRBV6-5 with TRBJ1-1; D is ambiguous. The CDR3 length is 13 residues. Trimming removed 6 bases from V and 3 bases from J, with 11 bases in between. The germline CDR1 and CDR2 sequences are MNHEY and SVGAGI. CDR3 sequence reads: CASRSFGDTEAFF. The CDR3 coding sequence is TGTGCCAGCAGGTCGTTCGGAGACACTGAAGCTTTCTTT.

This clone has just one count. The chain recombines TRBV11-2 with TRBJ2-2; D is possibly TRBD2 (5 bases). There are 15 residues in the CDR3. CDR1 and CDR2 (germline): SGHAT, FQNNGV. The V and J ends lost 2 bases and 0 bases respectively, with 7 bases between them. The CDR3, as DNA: TGTGCCAGCAGCTTACAGCGGACGAACACCGGGGAGCTGTTTTTT. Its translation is CASSLQRTNTGELFF.

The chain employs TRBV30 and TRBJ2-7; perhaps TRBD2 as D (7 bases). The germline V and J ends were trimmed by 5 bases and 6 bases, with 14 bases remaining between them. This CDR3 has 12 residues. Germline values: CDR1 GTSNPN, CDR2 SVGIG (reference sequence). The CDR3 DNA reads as TGTGCCTGGCTAAGGGGGGGGTCCGAGCAGTACTTC. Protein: CAWLRGGSEQYF.

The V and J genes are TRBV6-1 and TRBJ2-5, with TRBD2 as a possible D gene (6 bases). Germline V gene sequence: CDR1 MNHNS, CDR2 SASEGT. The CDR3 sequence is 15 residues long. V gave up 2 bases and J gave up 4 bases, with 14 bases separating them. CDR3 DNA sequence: TGTGCCAGCAGTGAACTGGAGGGAGCCTTAGAGACCCAGTACTTC. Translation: CASSELEGALETQYF.

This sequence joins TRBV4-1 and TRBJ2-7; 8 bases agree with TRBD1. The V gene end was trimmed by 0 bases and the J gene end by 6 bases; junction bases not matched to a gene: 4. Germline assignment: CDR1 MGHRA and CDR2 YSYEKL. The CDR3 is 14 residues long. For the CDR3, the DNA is TGCGCCAGCAGCCAAGATCGGACAGGGAGCGAGCAGTACTTC. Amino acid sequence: CASSQDRTGSEQYF.

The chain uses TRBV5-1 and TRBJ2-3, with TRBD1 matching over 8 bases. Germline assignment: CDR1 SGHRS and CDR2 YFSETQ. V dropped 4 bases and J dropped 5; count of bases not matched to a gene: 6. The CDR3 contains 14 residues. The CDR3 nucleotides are TGCGCCAGCAGCATAGGACAGGGAGGAGATACGCAGTATTTT. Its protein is CASSIGQGGDTQYF.

Written as DNA, the CDR3 is TGTGCCAGCAGCCTTTCGGGACTATCCTACGAGCAGTACTTC. Amino acids: CASSLSGLSYEQYF. The chain joins TRBV2 to TRBJ2-7; the match to TRBD2 covers 7 bases. The trim removed 6 bases at V and 1 base at J, leaving 6 bases unmatched. CDR3 length: 14 residues. Germline V gene lookup returns CDR1 SNHLY and CDR2 FYNNEI.

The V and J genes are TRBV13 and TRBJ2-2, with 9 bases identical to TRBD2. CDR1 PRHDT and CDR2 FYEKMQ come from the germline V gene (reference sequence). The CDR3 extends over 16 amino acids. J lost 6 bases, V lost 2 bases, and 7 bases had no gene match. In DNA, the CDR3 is TGTGCCAGCAGCTTAAGACGGGGACTAGCCTCCGGGGAGCTGTTTTTT. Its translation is CASSLRRGLASGELFF.

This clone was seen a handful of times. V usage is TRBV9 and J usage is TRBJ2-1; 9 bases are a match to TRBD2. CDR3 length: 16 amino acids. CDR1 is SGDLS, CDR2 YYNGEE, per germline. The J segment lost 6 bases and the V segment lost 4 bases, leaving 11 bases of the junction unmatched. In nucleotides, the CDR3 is TGTGCCAGCAGCTTTGCCGGGACTAGCAATTTCAATGAGCAGTTCTTC. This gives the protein CASSFAGTSNFNEQFF. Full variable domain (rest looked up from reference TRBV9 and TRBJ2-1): DSGVTQTPKHLITATGQRVTLRCSPRSGDLSVYWYQQSLDQGLQFLIQYYNGEERAKGNILERFSAQQFPDLHSELNLSSLELGDSALYFCASSFAGTSNFNEQFFGPGTRLTVL.

CDR3 residues: CASSLIQGDGYTF. In DNA, the CDR3 is TGCGCCAGCAGCTTAATCCAGGGGGACGGCTACACCTTC. The J gene is TRBJ1-2, the V gene TRBV5-1, with 7 bases lining up with TRBD1. With 2 bases clipped from V and 8 bases from J, the junction kept 6 bases outside the gene matches. The germline V gene has CDR1 SGHRS and CDR2 YFSETQ. This CDR3 has 13 residues.

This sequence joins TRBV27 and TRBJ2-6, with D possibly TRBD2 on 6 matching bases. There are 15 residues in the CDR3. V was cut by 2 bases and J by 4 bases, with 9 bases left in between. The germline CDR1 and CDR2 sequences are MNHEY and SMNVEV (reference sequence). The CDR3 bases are TGTGCCAGCAGTTTAGGGGGACTGGGGGCCAACGTCCTGACTTTC. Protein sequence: CASSLGGLGANVLTF.

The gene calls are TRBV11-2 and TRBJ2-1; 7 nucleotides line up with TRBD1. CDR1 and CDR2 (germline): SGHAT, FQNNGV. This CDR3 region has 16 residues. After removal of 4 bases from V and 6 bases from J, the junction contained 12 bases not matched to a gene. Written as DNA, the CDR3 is TGTGCCAGCAGCTCCTACAAACGACAGGGTGGCAATGAGCAGTTCTTC. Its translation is CASSSYKRQGGNEQFF.